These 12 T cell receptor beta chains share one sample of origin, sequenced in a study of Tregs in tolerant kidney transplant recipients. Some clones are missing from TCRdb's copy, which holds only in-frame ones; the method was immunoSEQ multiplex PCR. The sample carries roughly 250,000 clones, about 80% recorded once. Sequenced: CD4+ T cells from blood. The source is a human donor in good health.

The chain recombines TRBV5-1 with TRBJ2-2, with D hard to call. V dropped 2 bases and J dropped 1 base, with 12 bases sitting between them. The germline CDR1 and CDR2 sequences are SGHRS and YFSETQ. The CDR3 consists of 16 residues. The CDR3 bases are TGCGCCAGCAGCTTTGGAGTAGACTGGAACACCGGGGAGCTGTTTTTT. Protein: CASSFGVDWNTGELFF.

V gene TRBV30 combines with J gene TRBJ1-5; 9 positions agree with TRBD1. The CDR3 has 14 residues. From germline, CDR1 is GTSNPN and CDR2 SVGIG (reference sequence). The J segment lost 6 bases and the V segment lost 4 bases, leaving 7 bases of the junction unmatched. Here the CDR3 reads CAWTTTGGGQPQHF. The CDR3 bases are TGTGCCTGGACTACCACAGGGGGCGGTCAGCCCCAGCATTTT.

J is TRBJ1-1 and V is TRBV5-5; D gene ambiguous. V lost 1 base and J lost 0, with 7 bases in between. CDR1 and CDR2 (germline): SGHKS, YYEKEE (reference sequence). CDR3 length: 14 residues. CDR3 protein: CASSLFSVNTEAFF. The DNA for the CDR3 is TGTGCCAGCAGCTTGTTTTCAGTGAACACTGAAGCTTTCTTT.

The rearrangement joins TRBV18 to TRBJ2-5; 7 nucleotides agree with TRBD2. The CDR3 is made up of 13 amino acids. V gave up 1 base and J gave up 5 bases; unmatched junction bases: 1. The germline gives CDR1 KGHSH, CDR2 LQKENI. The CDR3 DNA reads TGTGCCAGCTCACCACTGGGGGGGGAGACCCAGTACTTC. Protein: CASSPLGGETQYF.

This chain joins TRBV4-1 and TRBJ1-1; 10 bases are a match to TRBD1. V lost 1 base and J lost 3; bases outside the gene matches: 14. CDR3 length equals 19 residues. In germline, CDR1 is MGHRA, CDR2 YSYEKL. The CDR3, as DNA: TGCGCCAGCAGCCAAGGCCCCCTGGGACAGGGGCTAGGGGACACTGAAGCTTTCTTT. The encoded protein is CASSQGPLGQGLGDTEAFF.

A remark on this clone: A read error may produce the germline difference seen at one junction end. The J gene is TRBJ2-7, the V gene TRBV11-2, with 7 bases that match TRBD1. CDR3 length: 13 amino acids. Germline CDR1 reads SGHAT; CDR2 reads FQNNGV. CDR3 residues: CASSLQRTGDRNF. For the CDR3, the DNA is TGTGCCAGCAGCTTACAAAGGACAGGAGATCGTAACTTC.

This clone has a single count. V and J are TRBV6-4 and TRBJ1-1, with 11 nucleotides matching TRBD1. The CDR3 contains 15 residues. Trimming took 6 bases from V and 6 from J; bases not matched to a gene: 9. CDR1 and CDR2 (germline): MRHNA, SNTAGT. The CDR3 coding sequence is TGTGCCAGCAGCGCGGGACAGGGGGGGACCGCTGAAGCTTTCTTT. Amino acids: CASSAGQGGTAEAFF.

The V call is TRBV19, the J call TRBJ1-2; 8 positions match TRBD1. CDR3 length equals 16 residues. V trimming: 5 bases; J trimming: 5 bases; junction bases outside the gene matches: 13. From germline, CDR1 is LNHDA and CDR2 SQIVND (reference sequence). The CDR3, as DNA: TGTGCCAGTAGTGACGGACAGGGACCCAACATATATGGCTACACCTTC. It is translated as CASSDGQGPNIYGYTF.

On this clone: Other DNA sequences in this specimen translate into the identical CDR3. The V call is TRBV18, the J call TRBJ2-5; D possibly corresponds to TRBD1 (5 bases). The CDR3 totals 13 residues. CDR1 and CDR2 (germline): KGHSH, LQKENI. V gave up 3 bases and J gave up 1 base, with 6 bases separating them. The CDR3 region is CASSPTGQETQYF. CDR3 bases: TGTGCCAGCTCACCCACAGGCCAAGAGACCCAGTACTTC. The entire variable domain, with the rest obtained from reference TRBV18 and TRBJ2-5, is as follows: NAGVMQNPRHLVRRRGQEARLRCSPMKGHSHVYWYRQLPEEGLKFMVYLQKENIIDESGMPKERFSAEFPKEGPSILRIQQVVRGDSAAYFCASSPTGQETQYFGPGTRLLVL.

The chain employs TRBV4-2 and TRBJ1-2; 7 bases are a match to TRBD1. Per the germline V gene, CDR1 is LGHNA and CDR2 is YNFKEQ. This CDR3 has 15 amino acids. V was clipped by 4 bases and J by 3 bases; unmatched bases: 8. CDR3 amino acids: CASSLSRDSDYGYTF. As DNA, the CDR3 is TGTGCCAGCAGCCTTAGCCGGGACAGTGACTATGGCTACACCTTC.

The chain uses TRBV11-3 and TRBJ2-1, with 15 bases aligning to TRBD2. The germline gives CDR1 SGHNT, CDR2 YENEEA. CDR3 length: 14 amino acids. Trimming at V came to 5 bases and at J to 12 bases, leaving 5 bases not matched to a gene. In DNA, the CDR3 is TGTGCCAGCAGCCCAGGACTAGCGGGAGGGAGGCAGTTCTTC. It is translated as CASSPGLAGGRQFF.

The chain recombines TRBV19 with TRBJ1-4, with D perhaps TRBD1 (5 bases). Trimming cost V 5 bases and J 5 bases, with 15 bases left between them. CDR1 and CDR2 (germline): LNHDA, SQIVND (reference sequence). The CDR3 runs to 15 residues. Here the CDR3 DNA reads TGTGCCAGTAGTCCCCTACTAGGGGCGAATGAAAAACTGTTTTTT. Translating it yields CASSPLLGANEKLFF.